This is a list of T cell receptor beta chains from one sample in a study of PD-L1 blockade in urothelial cancer. Profiled with immunoSEQ multiplex PCR; TCRdb holds only in-frame clones, not every one. The data contain about 56,000 clones, 85% of them singletons. Sequencing used PBMCs, obtained around atezolizumab (anti-PD-L1) treatment. These receptor sequences come from a man in his 70s with urothelial cancer. CDR3s include the opening cysteine and the closing phenylalanine or tryptophan.

J gene	V gene	CDR3 protein
TRBJ2-1	TRBV11-2	CASSLGQNNEQFF
TRBJ1-2	TRBV4-1	CASSQGTAGGYTF
TRBJ2-7	TRBV5-1	CASSVGQVKSYEQYF
TRBJ2-2	TRBV2	CASSDQGAGTGELFF
TRBJ2-2	TRBV7-3	CASSLTGGYSGELFF
TRBJ2-1	TRBV6-1	CASRGTGGPDEQFF
TRBJ1-3	TRBV7-6	CASSLTTGAGGNTIYF
TRBJ1-2	TRBV20-1	CSAPADNGYTF
TRBJ2-1	TRBV10-3	CAISESNRGSSGLNEQFF
TRBJ2-7	TRBV6-1	CASSEWSGTTPSYEQYF
TRBJ2-7	TRBV27	CASSLSWTGPSEQYF
TRBJ2-2	TRBV30	CACQGFTGELFF
TRBJ2-5	TRBV7-7	CASSFHGGQETQYF
TRBJ2-1	TRBV7-9	CASSLVQGWANEQFF
TRBJ2-1	TRBV6-4	CASSETAYNEQFF
TRBJ2-1	TRBV5-1	CASSRGGTSGDNEQFF
TRBJ2-1	TRBV7-9	CASSKGAAGHNEQFF
TRBJ1-4	TRBV2	CASRGVRDRGHEKLFF
TRBJ2-3	TRBV9	CASSVGLAGGADTQYF
TRBJ2-7	TRBV6-5	CASSYSQQDYEQYF
TRBJ2-3	TRBV5-1	CASSSSPSVSTDTQYF
TRBJ1-2	TRBV4-1	CASSQESGVGNYGYTF
TRBJ1-1	TRBV19	CASSPRRGQMNTEAFF
TRBJ1-3	TRBV9	CASSVGRTGAGNTIYF
TRBJ2-1	TRBV5-1	CASSWTGTGNEQFF
TRBJ1-4	TRBV5-8	CASSLLSGRKLFF
TRBJ2-3	TRBV6-5	CASKGQGAERYAYF
TRBJ2-1	TRBV5-1	CASSPSGPVYNEQFF
TRBJ2-3	TRBV11-1	CASSSGGTVDTQYF